The TCR beta chain described here comes from a study of cytomegalovirus exposure and HLA in healthy donors (dated by TCRdb to 2016 to 2017). About the investigation overall: According to a later analysis, one platform produced both the roughly 110 validation repertoires and the 730 or so repertoires of the first cohort. The study aimed to test whether signatures of past pathogen exposure could be identified by cataloging public T cell receptors. In addition to the first cohort of 666 subjects, a separate validation cohort of some 120 different subjects was used. To predict cytomegalovirus infection status, the study brought together high-throughput TCR immunosequencing, statistical association of individual TCRs with disease status, and machine learning.

Library preparation used the immunoSEQ multiplex PCR assay. The study's own analysis went as follows. A statistical classification framework was built for diagnosing cytomegalovirus status from the catalog of TCR beta chain sequences. In its TCRdb copy, this immuneACCESS table keeps in-frame sequences only and misses some clones. Where compared with another copy, unresolved V genes explain less than half of these, and the others have no known cause. V, J and clone size are taken as reported in that table, and D and trimming were inferred from the DNA itself. For this sample there are 150,000 or so clones; more than 70% appear just once. Approximately 2.2% of the sample rests with the top ten. With regard to this clone: Its antigen specificity is not known. Base qualities are not at hand, and no much larger clone is one base apart.

Separate from the approximately 700-subject first cohort, the validation cohort of roughly 130 subjects was the group to which the donors belonged. What the authors observed across the whole study: In the study, some 180 TCR beta chains were listed as associated with cytomegalovirus. A later analysis lacked HLA typing for the validation cohort, so it scored co-occurrence in that cohort across all 110 or so repertoires. Cytomegalovirus status was reported to be diagnosed by the classifier with high specificity and sensitivity in both the original and validation cohorts. The authors suggested that the approach could potentially be extended to other disease states and immunological phenotypes. A later analysis found that TCRs clustered in the first cohort also tended to co-occur in the 120 or so validation repertoires, with about 94% of cluster scores above 0. Most TCR sequences were observed very rarely across donors, whereas some public TCRs were present in many individuals. Three of the identified cytomegalovirus-associated TCR beta chains were confirmed in vitro to be specific for cytomegalovirus antigens.

This clonotype was sampled from a human donor in good health. Sequencing was performed on PBMCs.

The bases are TGCGCCAAAAACCTGGACAAGACCTACGAGCAGTACTTC. Its protein reads: CAKNLDKTYEQYF. The sequence is built from TRBV10-2 and TRBJ2-7, with TRBD1 tentatively as D gene (5 bases match). Trimming takes 10 bases from V and 2 bases from J, and the germline ends sit 15 bases apart. The germline V gene yields WSHSY for CDR1 and SAAADI for CDR2. The CDR3 runs 13 residues from the cysteine to the phenylalanine. Here the CDR3 DNA is all that survives: 39 bases in frame from base 1.